These 11 T cell receptor beta chains were sequenced from one sample in a study of beta chain features in type 1 diabetes. General study points: A moderate, significant TCRB CDR3 shortening appeared in type 1 diabetes across four CD4+ subsets.

The isolated RNA, all of it, was reverse transcribed, so expressed TCRB transcripts were what got sequenced. Repertoires were generated with immunoSEQ multiplex PCR, while TCRdb's copy carries only in-frame clones and drops some. The data hold about 700,000 clones, with 13% observed a single time. No antigen has been assigned to these receptors. Sequenced: naive CD4+ T cells from blood. These TCRs come from a man younger than 35 with type 1 diabetes.

This rearrangement joins TRBV21-1 to TRBJ2-3. TRBV21-1 is given as a pseudogene. There are 13 residues in the CDR3. CDR3 in amino acids: CASSFDSTDTQYF. The CDR3 DNA is TGTGCCAGCAGCTTCGACAGCACAGATACGCAGTATTTT.

This clone was counted between two and nine times. The gene calls are TRBV10-3 and TRBJ1-5; D ambiguous. Germline CDR1 reads ENHRY; CDR2 reads SYGVKD. V was cut by 2 bases and J by 9 bases, with 11 bases left in between. This CDR3 is built from 13 residues. CDR3 nucleotides: TGTGCCATCAGTGAGCTTGGTGAAGGGCCCCAGCATTTT. As protein: CAISELGEGPQHF.

The gene calls are TRBV11-3 and TRBJ1-4, with a possible D match to TRBD1 (5 bases). The CDR3 runs to 14 residues. Trimming took off 1 base at V and 10 bases at J, with 13 bases between the two ends. CDR1 SGHNT and CDR2 YENEEA come from the germline V gene. The CDR3 DNA follows: TGTGCCAGCAGCTTAGGGCAGGGATTGGGAAAACTGTTTTTT. It translates to CASSLGQGLGKLFF. The variable domain in full, with the rest retrieved from reference TRBV11-3 and TRBJ1-4, is EAGVVQSPRYKIIEKKQPVAFWCNPISGHNTLYWYLQNLGQGPELLIRYENEEAVDDSQLPKDRFSAERLKGVDSTLKIQPAELGDSAVYLCASSLGQGLGKLFFGSGTQLSVL.

This rearrangement joins TRBV7-2 to TRBJ2-5, with D tentatively TRBD2 (5 bases). Germline V CDR1 and CDR2: SGHTA, FQGNSA. The V end was cut by 4 bases, the J end by 7 bases, with 16 bases between. The CDR3 is 14 residues long. CDR3 residues: CASSSQGVGATQYF. The CDR3 DNA sequence: TGTGCCAGCAGCTCCCAAGGAGTGGGAGCGACCCAGTACTTC.

This clone has only a few counts. One junction end does not reproduce the germline sequence, and a read error may be involved. The DNA of the CDR3 is TGTGCCAGCAGCCTCGACTGTCCCAAACCCTTT. Its translation: CASSLDCPKPF. The chain has TRBV5-5 and TRBJ1-5, with D hard to call. The CDR3 consists of 11 residues. The germline gives CDR1 SGHKS, CDR2 YYEKEE (reference sequence).

This clone was recorded a few times. V usage is TRBV7-2 and J usage is TRBJ2-2; tentatively, D is TRBD1 (6 bases). This CDR3 has 16 residues. Germline V lookup: CDR1 SGHTA, CDR2 FQGNSA. V gave up 0 bases and J gave up 7 bases, with 15 bases separating them. CDR3 region: CASSLAPPGAGGELFF. The CDR3 DNA follows: TGTGCCAGCAGCTTAGCCCCCCCAGGGGCCGGCGGGGAGCTGTTTTTT.

This chain joins TRBV5-1 and TRBJ2-7; D tentatively reads TRBD1 or TRBD2 (6 bases each). V was pared by 0 bases and J by 2 bases, with 15 bases between. The CDR3 totals 16 residues. Germline V lookup: CDR1 SGHRS, CDR2 YFSETQ. The CDR3 sequence: CASSLGLGGVAYEQYF. The CDR3 coding sequence is TGCGCCAGCAGCTTGGGGCTGGGGGGCGTAGCCTACGAGCAGTACTTC.

The chain employs TRBV13 and TRBJ1-1; D is unclear. Per germline, CDR1 PRHDT and CDR2 FYEKMQ (reference sequence). The CDR3 runs to 16 residues. The V end was cut by 5 bases, the J end by 3 bases, with 19 bases between. The CDR3 coding sequence is TGTGCCAGCAGCCTCAGGAAGGTTACGAGCCACACTGAAGCTTTCTTT. Translated, it gives CASSLRKVTSHTEAFF. Full variable domain (rest looked up from reference TRBV13 and TRBJ1-1): AAGVIQSPRHLIKEKRETATLKCYPIPRHDTVYWYQQGPGQDPQFLISFYEKMQSDKGSIPDRFSAQQFSDYHSELNMSSLELGDSALYFCASSLRKVTSHTEAFFGQGTRLTVV.

The chain recombines TRBV19 with TRBJ2-5; TRBD2 is a possible D gene (5 bases). The V gene lost 6 bases and the J gene lost 1 base, with 9 bases spanning the gap. The CDR3 totals 13 residues. Per germline, CDR1 LNHDA and CDR2 SQIVND (reference sequence). CDR3 loop: CASRERVQETQYF. The CDR3, as DNA: TGTGCCAGTAGGGAGAGGGTCCAAGAGACCCAGTACTTC.

The chain couples TRBV30 to TRBJ1-1; no firm D call. The CDR3 runs 14 residues. Germline V gene sequence: CDR1 GTSNPN, CDR2 SVGIG (reference sequence). Trimming took 4 bases from V and 1 from J, leaving 13 bases between them. The CDR3 nucleotides read TGTGCCTGGACCCGGACGGTTCAGAACACTGAAGCTTTCTTT. This codes for CAWTRTVQNTEAFF.

The chain has TRBV23-1 and TRBJ1-5; D is unresolved. TRBV23-1 qualifies as an ORF whose function is uncertain. The V and J ends lost 5 bases and 0 bases respectively, with 20 bases between them. This CDR3 has 18 residues. Here the CDR3 reads CASSIPRIRRCSNQPQHF. CDR3 sequence (DNA): TGCGCCAGCAGTATCCCCCGGATACGACGTTGTAGCAATCAGCCCCAGCATTTT.